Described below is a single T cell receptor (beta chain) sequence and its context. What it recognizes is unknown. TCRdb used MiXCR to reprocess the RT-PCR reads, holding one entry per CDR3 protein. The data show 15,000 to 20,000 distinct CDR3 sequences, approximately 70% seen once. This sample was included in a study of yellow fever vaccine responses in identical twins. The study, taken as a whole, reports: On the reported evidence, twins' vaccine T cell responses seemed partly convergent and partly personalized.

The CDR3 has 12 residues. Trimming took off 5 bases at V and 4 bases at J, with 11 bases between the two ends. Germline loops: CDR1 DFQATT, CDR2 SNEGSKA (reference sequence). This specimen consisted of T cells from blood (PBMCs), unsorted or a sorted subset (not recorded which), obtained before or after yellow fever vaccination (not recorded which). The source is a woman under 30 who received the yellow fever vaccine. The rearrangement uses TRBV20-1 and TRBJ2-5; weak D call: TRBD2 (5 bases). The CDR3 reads CSARTWGETQYF. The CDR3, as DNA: TGCAGTGCTCGGACTTGGGGAGAGACCCAGTACTTC.